A selection of T cell receptor beta chains follows, all from one sample in a study of control samples from healthy donors and cancer patients. Using immunoSEQ multiplex PCR, the repertoire was profiled, and TCRdb retains in-frame clones only, with some absent. The sample includes around 110,000 clones, 70% to 90% seen only once; the top ten take 2.3%. Sequenced material: blood. These receptors all come from a woman between 65 and 79 years old in good health. CDR3s include the opening cysteine and the closing phenylalanine or tryptophan.

v_call cdr3_aa
TRBV3-1/TRBV3-2 CASSQKGQGFRANTIYF
TRBV5-6 CASSKDRSSPLHF
TRBV5-1 CASSLVADPSNTEAFF
TRBV18 CASSPIMAEINEKLFF
TRBV11-2 CASSLTGGSNEKLFF
TRBV10-3 CAISESQGAGGYTF
TRBV7-9 CASTRDSNTGELFF
TRBV7-8 CASSLGVSGTSAYEQYF
TRBV3-1/TRBV3-2 CATTGGHEQFF
TRBV10-3 CAISEGGSYEQYF
TRBV19 CASSTLTADTQYF
TRBV10-2 CASSESWTVSGNTIYF
TRBV9 CASSVSGGAWEQYF
TRBV6-5 CASSRAGSDYEQYF
TRBV7-8 CASSRDRVDEQFF
TRBV27 CASSRSPYVAQHF
TRBV7-9 CASSPPSYGYTF
TRBV7-9 CASSSQGRNYGYTF
TRBV18 CASSTTGLDTEAFF
TRBV7-9 CASSLAADTQYF